This T cell receptor beta chain was sequenced during a study of blood T cell repertoires in COVID-19. Some clones are missing from TCRdb's copy, which holds only in-frame ones; the method was immunoSEQ multiplex PCR. The sample shows a few hundred thousand clones, about nine tenths of them seen only once. The length of the CDR3 is 16 residues. The germline V gene encodes CDR1 MGHDK and CDR2 SYGVNS. Trimming took 1 base from V and 2 from J, leaving 15 bases between them. Sequencing was carried out using peripheral blood. This chain joins TRBV25-1 and TRBJ2-7, with D possibly matching TRBD2 (6 bases). The origin of this receptor is a woman in her 30s who had recovered from COVID-19. The CDR3 sequence: CASSELRRDAPYEQYF. The CDR3 region has the DNA TGTGCCAGCAGTGAATTACGGCGGGATGCCCCCTACGAGCAGTACTTC.